This passage covers 27 T cell receptor beta chains from one sample sequenced in a study of blood T cell repertoires in COVID-19. Method: immunoSEQ multiplex PCR; TCRdb's copy keeps in-frame clones and lacks some. The data show over 85,000 clones, with around 93% seen just once and 2% to 2.5% held by the top ten. The sequenced sample was peripheral blood. These receptors originate from a human donor with active COVID-19. The donor label of this sample is uncertain.

Details on this clone: Other DNA sequences in the sample encode the same CDR3. This chain connects TRBV11-2 to TRBJ2-7; 7 bases fit TRBD1. With 4 bases clipped from V and 0 bases from J, the junction kept 6 bases outside the gene matches. The CDR3 covers 15 residues. In germline, CDR1 is SGHAT, CDR2 FQNNGV. The CDR3 DNA follows: TGTGCCAGCAGCTCGCTCAGGGACAGCTCCTACGAGCAGTACTTC. Amino acid sequence: CASSSLRDSSYEQYF.

The chain couples TRBV25-1 to TRBJ1-1; no firm D call. The CDR3 runs to 14 residues. The V gene's germline CDR1 is MGHDK and CDR2 SYGVNS. Deletions cut 2 bases from V and 6 bases from J, with 13 bases between. CDR3 protein: CASSEPGEVAEAFF. The CDR3 nucleotides are TGTGCCAGCAGTGAACCCGGGGAGGTGGCTGAAGCTTTCTTT.

The chain uses TRBV18 and TRBJ1-1, with 8 bases matching TRBD1. In germline, CDR1 is KGHSH, CDR2 LQKENI. The V and J ends lost 6 bases and 0 bases, in that order; junction bases with no gene match: 3. The CDR3 consists of 14 residues. The CDR3 sequence is CASSQTGVNTEAFF. As DNA, the CDR3 is TGTGCCAGCTCTCAGACAGGGGTGAACACTGAAGCTTTCTTT.

This chain joins TRBV7-2 and TRBJ1-2; no definite D call. The germline gives CDR1 SGHTA, CDR2 FQGNSA. CDR3 length: 11 residues. The V end was cut by 5 bases, the J end by 6 bases, with 7 bases between. This CDR3 is CASSPFDGYTF. The CDR3 DNA sequence: TGTGCCAGCAGCCCCTTTGATGGCTACACCTTC. Combining the CDR3 with reference TRBV7-2 and TRBJ1-2 gives the whole variable domain GAGVSQSPSNKVTEKGKDVELRCDPISGHTALYWYRQSLGQGLEFLIYFQGNSAPDKSGLPSDRFSAERTGGSVSTLTIQRTQQEDSAVYLCASSPFDGYTFGSGTRLTVV.

The chain's CDR3 is CASSLPQTSGQGAPSTDTQYF. The CDR3 DNA is TGTGCCAGTAGTCTACCTCAAACCTCGGGACAGGGCGCCCCTAGCACAGATACGCAGTATTTT. The chain joins TRBV19 to TRBJ2-3, with 9 positions matching TRBD1. J gave up 0 bases and V 5 bases, and 21 bases lay outside the gene matches. Germline V gene sequence: CDR1 LNHDA, CDR2 SQIVND (reference sequence). The CDR3 length is 21 residues.

V usage is TRBV12-3 or TRBV12-4 and J usage is TRBJ1-2; D is ambiguous. The CDR3 sequence is 13 residues long. V dropped 2 bases and J dropped 3 bases, with 7 bases sitting between them. The CDR3 protein is CASSLPGDYGYTF. CDR3 sequence (DNA): TGTGCCAGCAGTTTACCCGGAGACTATGGCTACACCTTC.

The chain is built from TRBV29-1 and TRBJ2-3, with TRBD1 identical over 9 bases. The germline V gene encodes CDR1 SQVTM and CDR2 ANQGSEA. The CDR3 covers 13 residues. CDR3 nucleotide sequence: TGCAGTGGTAGGGACAGGGCGGCAGATACGCAGTATTTT. It translates to CSGRDRAADTQYF.

The chain joins TRBV5-4 to TRBJ1-1; a weak D match, TRBD1 (6 bases). This CDR3 is built from 15 residues. Germline CDR1 reads SGHNT; CDR2 reads YYREEE (reference sequence). Trimming shortened V by 4 bases and J by 1 base, and 14 bases separated the two germline ends. CDR3 DNA: TGTGCCAGCAGCCCCCCGTTGGGGGCGAACACTGAAGCTTTCTTT. Protein: CASSPPLGANTEAFF. The full variable domain, rest sourced from reference TRBV5-4 and TRBJ1-1, is ETGVTQSPTHLIKTRGQQVTLRCSSQSGHNTVSWYQQALGQGPQFIFQYYREEENGRGNFPPRFSGLQFPNYSSELNVNALELDDSALYLCASSPPLGANTEAFFGQGTRLTVV.

The CDR3 reads CATSDQGQAPEAFF. For the CDR3, the DNA is TGTGCCACCAGTGACCAAGGACAGGCCCCGGAAGCTTTCTTT. The genes are TRBV24-1 and TRBJ1-1; 7 bases are shared with TRBD1. The CDR3 is made up of 14 amino acids. From germline, CDR1 is KGHDR and CDR2 SFDVKD. J lost 8 bases, V lost 4 bases, and 9 bases had no gene match.

V gene TRBV11-1 combines with J gene TRBJ1-1; a weak D match, TRBD1 (5 bases). Germline lookup yields CDR1 SGHAT and CDR2 FQDESV (reference sequence). The CDR3 is 16 residues long. V was clipped by 2 bases and J by 4 bases, with 17 bases between them. The CDR3: CASSLLLGEAVTEAFF. Here the CDR3 DNA reads TGTGCCAGCAGCTTACTATTAGGGGAGGCGGTCACTGAAGCTTTCTTT.

The gene calls are TRBV6-6 and TRBJ1-4, with D tentatively TRBD1 (5 bases). Germline loops: CDR1 MNHNY, CDR2 SVGAGI (reference sequence). The V end was cut by 7 bases, the J end by 8 bases, with 11 bases between. The CDR3 totals 12 residues. The chain's CDR3 is CASNGGGEKLFF. CDR3 sequence (DNA): TGTGCCAGCAACGGGGGAGGGGAAAAACTGTTTTTT.

V usage is TRBV4-2 and J usage is TRBJ2-5; 7 bases align to TRBD1. V shed 4 bases and J 5 bases; nucleotides not matched to a gene: 10. The germline V gene encodes CDR1 LGHNA and CDR2 YNFKEQ. The CDR3 has 15 residues. For the CDR3, the DNA is TGTGCCAGCAGCCCGCGGACAGGCCCGCGGGAGACCCAGTACTTC. Translating it yields CASSPRTGPRETQYF.

The chain couples TRBV10-3 to TRBJ1-5, with a weak D call TRBD1 (5 bases). Germline V gene sequence: CDR1 ENHRY, CDR2 SYGVKD. V was clipped by 3 bases and J by 11 bases, with 17 bases between them. The CDR3 runs to 14 residues. This CDR3 reads CAISDSGGGTAQHF. The CDR3 nucleotides read TGTGCCATCAGTGATTCTGGCGGGGGGACGGCCCAGCATTTT.

The rearrangement links TRBV3-1 (or the pseudogene TRBV3-2) to TRBJ2-2; 7 bases line up with TRBD2. The CDR3 length is 16 residues. CDR1 is LGHDT, CDR2 YNNKEL, per germline (reference sequence). The V segment lost 4 bases and the J segment 2 bases; nucleotides outside the gene matches: 7. CDR3 region: CASSPGSGANTGELFF. The CDR3 nucleotides are TGTGCCAGCAGCCCGGGGAGCGGGGCAAACACCGGGGAGCTGTTTTTT.

This chain links TRBV3-1 (or the pseudogene TRBV3-2) with TRBJ2-3, with 13 nucleotides matching TRBD2. The CDR3 runs to 17 residues. Germline-derived CDR1 and CDR2 are LGHDT and YNNKEL (reference sequence). V shed 1 base, J shed 4 bases, and the junction held 5 bases outside the gene matches. The DNA of the CDR3 is TGTGCCAGCAGCCAAGGCGGACTAGCGGGGGCCCCAGATACGCAGTATTTT. Protein product: CASSQGGLAGAPDTQYF.

The chain links TRBV20-1 to TRBJ2-2; the D is unclear. V shed 3 bases and J shed 3 bases, with 14 bases lying between them. The germline V gene encodes CDR1 DFQATT and CDR2 SNEGSKA (reference sequence). The CDR3 consists of 15 residues. This CDR3 reads CSASGGPSDTGELFF. In DNA form, the CDR3 reads TGCAGTGCTAGTGGTGGCCCGTCTGACACCGGGGAGCTGTTTTTT.

The CDR3 bases are TGTGCCAGCAGCTTGGAAGGGGGCAAGGCAGATACGCAGTATTTT. This translates into CASSLEGGKADTQYF. The rearrangement joins TRBV5-6 to TRBJ2-3; TRBD1 matches at 7 bases. Germline V gene data show CDR1 as SGHDT and CDR2 as YYEEEE. Trimming took 0 bases from V and 4 from J; bases not matched to a gene: 5. This CDR3 has 15 amino acids.

The rearrangement uses TRBV9 and TRBJ2-3; TRBD2 is a possible D gene (6 bases). V was cut by 2 bases and J by 1 base, with 11 bases left in between. Germline CDR1 is SGDLS and CDR2 is YYNGEE. The CDR3 sequence is 15 residues long. The CDR3 region is CASSVSGERTDTQYF. CDR3 nucleotide sequence: TGTGCCAGCAGCGTTAGCGGCGAACGCACAGATACGCAGTATTTT. The variable domain in full, with the rest retrieved from reference TRBV9 and TRBJ2-3, is DSGVTQTPKHLITATGQRVTLRCSPRSGDLSVYWYQQSLDQGLQFLIQYYNGEERAKGNILERFSAQQFPDLHSELNLSSLELGDSALYFCASSVSGERTDTQYFGPGTRLTVL.

The chain carries TRBV27 and TRBJ1-1; tentatively, D is TRBD1 (5 bases). Looked up from germline, CDR1 is MNHEY and CDR2 is SMNVEV (reference sequence). Deletions cut 3 bases from V and 6 bases from J, with 11 bases between. The CDR3 has 13 residues. The chain's CDR3 is CASSFSGGAEAFF. The CDR3 DNA reads TGTGCCAGCAGTTTCAGCGGGGGGGCTGAAGCTTTCTTT.

The chain recombines TRBV13 with TRBJ2-3, with D possibly being TRBD2 (6 bases). The V end lost 5 bases, the J end lost 0 bases, and 18 bases lay between the germline ends. There are 17 residues in the CDR3. Germline CDR1 PRHDT, CDR2 FYEKMQ (reference sequence). The CDR3 is CASSPTRAGPSTDTQYF. DNA for the CDR3: TGTGCCAGCAGCCCGACCCGAGCGGGTCCTAGCACAGATACGCAGTATTTT.

This clone appeared a few times. This rearrangement joins TRBV7-2 to TRBJ2-2, with D uncertain. Deletions cut 7 bases from V and 6 bases from J, with 18 bases between. The germline gives CDR1 SGHTA, CDR2 FQGNSA. CDR3 length: 15 amino acids. CDR3 protein: CASTPSTALPGELFF. The CDR3 DNA reads as TGTGCCAGCACCCCGTCTACCGCTCTTCCCGGGGAGCTGTTTTTT.

The chain has TRBV5-4 and TRBJ2-3, with D maybe TRBD2 (6 bases). V was clipped by 1 base and J by 3 bases, with 12 bases between them. This CDR3 is 15 amino acids long. CDR1 SGHNT and CDR2 YYREEE come from the germline V gene (reference sequence). CDR3 region: CASSLLGGATDTQYF. DNA for the CDR3: TGTGCCAGCAGCTTGTTGGGGGGTGCAACAGATACGCAGTATTTT.

This rearrangement joins TRBV5-1 to TRBJ1-5; D is perhaps TRBD1 (5 bases). V shed 0 bases and J shed 4 bases, with 8 bases lying between them. The CDR3 contains 14 residues. The germline V gene encodes CDR1 SGHRS and CDR2 YFSETQ. CDR3 nucleotides: TGCGCCAGCAGCTTGGGGTCAGGGAATCAGCCCCAGCATTTT. Protein: CASSLGSGNQPQHF.

This clone was seen once. The rearrangement links TRBV6-5 to TRBJ1-2; the D gene is possibly TRBD1 (6 bases). The CDR3 loop spans 15 amino acids. Trimming left V 2 bases short and J 2 bases short, with 12 bases between. Germline V gives CDR1 MNHEY, CDR2 SVGAGI. CDR3 DNA: TGTGCCAGCAGTTACGATAAAGGGGGAAACTATGGCTACACCTTC. Protein sequence: CASSYDKGGNYGYTF.

This clone was detected a few times. The V gene is TRBV27, the J gene TRBJ2-7; D may be TRBD1 (6 bases). CDR1 is MNHEY, CDR2 SMNVEV, per germline (reference sequence). There are 13 residues in the CDR3. V lost 6 bases and J 3 bases, leaving 12 bases between the germline ends. The CDR3 bases are TGTGCCAGCAGCACCGGGGACAACTACGAGCAGTACTTC. It specifies CASSTGDNYEQYF.

The J gene is TRBJ2-1, the V gene TRBV27; 9 nucleotides match TRBD2. The CDR3 has 15 amino acids. The V gene's germline CDR1 is MNHEY and CDR2 SMNVEV (reference sequence). V dropped 3 bases and J dropped 4; count of bases not matched to a gene: 4. Written as DNA, the CDR3 is TGTGCCAGCAGTTTCGTAGCGGGGGATTACAATGAGCAGTTCTTC. It yields the protein CASSFVAGDYNEQFF.

The rearrangement joins TRBV6-6 to TRBJ2-7; 11 positions agree with TRBD1. The CDR3 is made up of 15 amino acids. CDR1 and CDR2 (germline): MNHNY, SVGAGI (reference sequence). J was trimmed by 3 bases and V by 0 bases; bases with no gene match: 1. This CDR3 is CASSYSDRGHYEQYF. CDR3 DNA: TGTGCCAGCAGTTACTCGGACAGGGGGCACTACGAGCAGTACTTC.